This is a list of T cell receptor beta chains from one sample in a study of T cells in Graves' hyperthyroidism and ophthalmopathy. A single record per CDR3 protein comes from TCRdb applying MiXCR to the multiplex PCR reads. This sample carries about 370,000 distinct CDR3 sequences, about 15% of them seen once, and the ten largest clones take approximately 19%. The material sequenced was blood. The receptors stem from a woman aged 55-70 years with Graves' ophthalmopathy. The CDR3 runs from the conserved cysteine through the conserved F or W. A D gene is named only where the DNA matches it firmly. Size is stated for part of the rows, as once, few or many counts, or as a class when the clone is expanded.

clone_size j_call v_call d_call cdr3_nt cdr3_aa
few TRBJ2-3 TRBV10-1 - TGCGCCAGCAGTGAGTCGACTGTCGGGGTCACAGATACGCAGTATTTT CASSESTVGVTDTQYF
many TRBJ1-1 TRBV10-3 TRBD1 TGTGCCATCCGGGACAGGGAGACGATGGACACTGAAGCTTTCTTT CAIRDRETMDTEAFF
many TRBJ2-7 TRBV7-8 - TGTGCCAGCAGCTTTGGACTTATTTCCTACGAGCAGTACTTC CASSFGLISYEQYF
once TRBJ2-1 TRBV7-9 TRBD2 TGTGCCAGCAGGCCCTGGACCGGGGGGGACCTCTCCTACAATGAGCAGTTCTTC CASRPWTGGDLSYNEQFF
many TRBJ2-7 TRBV30 - TGTGCCTGGAGACCCCGAGGTGGCTCCTACGAGCAGTACTTC CAWRPRGGSYEQYF
many TRBJ1-5 TRBV27 - TGTGCCAGCAGTTTAGGAGGGGAAGGTCAGCCCCAGCATTTT CASSLGGEGQPQHF
many TRBJ2-2 TRBV27 - TGTGCCAGCAGTTTTCAGGAGGGCGGGGAGCTGTTTTTT CASSFQEGGELFF
many TRBJ2-7 TRBV20-1 - TGCAGTGCTATAGTTGATAGCGGATCCTACGAGCAGTACTTC CSAIVDSGSYEQYF
- TRBJ2-1 TRBV6-1 TRBD2 TGTGCCAGCAGTTCAAGCGGGAGCGCCAACAATGAGCAGTTCTTC CASSSSGSANNEQFF
many TRBJ2-7 TRBV20-1 - TGCAGTGCTATACAGGGCTCCTACGAGCAGTACTTC CSAIQGSYEQYF
few TRBJ1-5 TRBV6-1 - TGTGCCAGCAGTGACGAAGGGTATCAGCCCCAGCATTTT CASSDEGYQPQHF
- TRBJ1-2 TRBV12-3/TRBV12-4 - TGTGCCAGCAGCCAATCTACCCCTAGGGACTATGGCTACACCTTC CASSQSTPRDYGYTF
- TRBJ2-7 TRBV9 TRBD2 TGTGCCAGCAGCGTATCCGGGACTAGCGTATACGAGCAGTACTTC CASSVSGTSVYEQYF
few TRBJ2-1 TRBV14 TRBD2 TGTGCCAGCAGGGCTAGCGGGGGTAATGAGCAGTTCTTC CASRASGGNEQFF
many TRBJ2-1 TRBV12-3/TRBV12-4 TRBD2 TGTGCCAGCAGTTTTCCGGGACTAGCAATCAATGAGCAGTTCTTC CASSFPGLAINEQFF
few TRBJ2-5 TRBV19 TRBD1 TGTGCCAGTAGCCCTCAAGACAGGGTCTCGGAGACCCAGTACTTC CASSPQDRVSETQYF
many TRBJ2-5 TRBV28 TRBD1 TGTGCCAGCAGTTTCGGGACAGGGGGCCAAGAGACCCAGTACTTC CASSFGTGGQETQYF
- TRBJ1-6 TRBV6-1 - TGTGCCAGCAGGATAGGGAGCTATAATTCACCCCTCCACTTT CASRIGSYNSPLHF
many TRBJ2-1 TRBV12-3/TRBV12-4 - TGTGCCAGCAGACCCACCCGCAGCTCCTACAATGAGCAGTTCTTC CASRPTRSSYNEQFF
few TRBJ2-5 TRBV27 - TGTGCCAGCAGTGGAGGGTGGGGGGTTAAGAGCGGTTTGACCCAGTACTTC CASSGGWGVKSGLTQYF
- TRBJ2-1 TRBV29-1 - TGCAGCGTTGAAGGGGGTCGGGGCTTCTCCTACAATGAGCAGTTCTTC CSVEGGRGFSYNEQFF
many TRBJ2-7 TRBV7-2 - TGTGCCAGCAGCTTAGTTAGGCTAGTAGGGAGAGGAAGGTCCTACGAGCAGTACTTC CASSLVRLVGRGRSYEQYF
many TRBJ2-7 TRBV11-2 TRBD1 TGTGCCAGCAGTCGGACAGGGCGGGCCTACGAGCAGTACTTC CASSRTGRAYEQYF
many TRBJ2-7 TRBV20-1 - TGCAGTGCTAGTGGGGCGGCCCCTCGCGGCGAGCAGTACTTC CSASGAAPRGEQYF
many TRBJ2-2 TRBV28 TRBD1 TGTGCCAGCAGGCGACAGGGGGCTCGGACCGGGGAGCTGTTTTTT CASRRQGARTGELFF
few TRBJ2-2 TRBV6-1 - TGTGCCAGCAGTGATCTTACCGGGGAGCTGTTTTTT CASSDLTGELFF
- TRBJ2-2 TRBV6-1 TRBD1 TGTGCCAGCAGTAGGTATCTATCTACCGGGACAGCTAACACCGGGGAGCTGTTTTTT CASSRYLSTGTANTGELFF
many TRBJ2-2 TRBV12-3/TRBV12-4 TRBD1 TGTGCCAGCAGTTTAGCGGCCGGGACAGGCGTCACCGGGGAGCTGTTTTTT CASSLAAGTGVTGELFF
few TRBJ2-2 TRBV6-1 TRBD2 TGTGCCAGCAGACCGGGACTAGCGGGAGTGGGCACCGGGGAGCTGTTTTTT CASRPGLAGVGTGELFF
many TRBJ2-2 TRBV4-1 TRBD2 TGCGCCAGCAGCCAAGGGGGACTAGCGGGATCGAACACCGGGGAGCTGTTTTTT CASSQGGLAGSNTGELFF
- TRBJ2-2 TRBV24-1 - TGTGCCACCTCTAATGGGTGGAACAGGGCGAACACCGGGGAGCTGTTTTTT CATSNGWNRANTGELFF
many TRBJ1-5 TRBV2 - TGTGCCAGCAGCAGCAGGGGAGAAAGCAATCAGCCCCAGCATTTT CASSSRGESNQPQHF
few TRBJ2-7 TRBV19 - TGTGCCAGTAGGAGAGAAGGAACCTACGAGCAGTACTTC CASRREGTYEQYF
many TRBJ2-3 TRBV11-2 TRBD2 TGTGCCAGCAGCAAGGGGACTAGCGGGTACACAGATACGCAGTATTTT CASSKGTSGYTDTQYF
- TRBJ2-3 TRBV5-8 - TGTGCCAGCAGCTACGGTCGCGGTAGCACAGATACGCAGTATTTT CASSYGRGSTDTQYF
- TRBJ1-2 TRBV20-1 - TGCAGTGCCCTAGGGACACTAAACTATGGCTACACCTTC CSALGTLNYGYTF
few TRBJ2-3 TRBV5-5 - TGTGCCGGCAGCTTGGAGGGGGACAACATGGCACGCGATACGCAGTATTTT CAGSLEGDNMARDTQYF
few TRBJ2-1 TRBV9 - TGTGCCAGCAGCGTAGGTTGGGGCACCTCCTACAATGAGCAGTTCTTC CASSVGWGTSYNEQFF
- TRBJ1-5 TRBV6-2/TRBV6-3 - TGTGCCAGCAGTTACGCTCCGACAGTCAATCAGCCCCAGCATTTT CASSYAPTVNQPQHF
many TRBJ2-7 TRBV5-1 TRBD2 TGCGCCAGCAGCCCCCCTGCGGGAGACAACGAGCAGTACTTC CASSPPAGDNEQYF
- TRBJ2-2 TRBV7-8 - TGTGCCAGCGGCCCGGGGATGGGGGAGCTGTTTTTT CASGPGMGELFF
many TRBJ2-1 TRBV27 TRBD2 TGTGCCAGCAGCCGGACTAGCGGAAATTACAATGAGCAGTTCTTC CASSRTSGNYNEQFF
- TRBJ1-1 TRBV3-1 TRBD1 TGTGCCAGCGTGGCAGGGGGGGTCAGCACTGAAGCTTTCTTT CASVAGGVSTEAFF
- TRBJ2-5 TRBV4-1 - TGCGCCAGCAGCCAAAGGCTAGCTCAAGAGACCCAGTACTTC CASSQRLAQETQYF
- TRBJ2-5 TRBV3-1 - TGTGCCAGCAGCCAATCCGGGGCCCGAGAGACCCAGTACTTC CASSQSGARETQYF
many TRBJ2-1 TRBV3-1 - TGTGCCAGCAGCCTCCAATTCGAGCAGTTCTTC CASSLQFEQFF
few TRBJ1-5 TRBV28 TRBD1 TGTGCCAGCAGTTCGCTGGGACAGGGATATAGCAATCAGCCCCAGCATTTT CASSSLGQGYSNQPQHF
few TRBJ1-1 TRBV19 TRBD1 TGTGCCAGTAGTCCTTGGGACAGGGGCCTTATGAACACTGAAGCTTTCTTT CASSPWDRGLMNTEAFF
few TRBJ2-6 TRBV28 - TGTGCCAGCAGTATCCTCACGGCTTTCTCTGGGGCCAACGTCCTGACTTTC CASSILTAFSGANVLTF
many TRBJ2-1 TRBV20-1 - TGCAGTGCTAGAGATTCCGGGATTTCCTACAATGAGCAGTTCTTC CSARDSGISYNEQFF
- TRBJ2-1 TRBV20-1 TRBD2 TGCAGTGCTAGCGAAGGGACTAGCGGGACTAGGTCCTACAATGAGCAGTTCTTC CSASEGTSGTRSYNEQFF
few TRBJ2-7 TRBV29-1 - TGCAGCGCGCGGTCAGGTTCCAGCTCCTACGAGCAGTACTTC CSARSGSSSYEQYF
many TRBJ2-3 TRBV7-9 - TGTGCCAGCAGCTACGGAATAACACCCACAGATACGCAGTATTTT CASSYGITPTDTQYF
many TRBJ2-1 TRBV28 TRBD1 TGTGCCAGCAGTTCCAACAGGGGCCCCAGCTCCTACAATGAGCAGTTCTTC CASSSNRGPSSYNEQFF
- TRBJ1-3 TRBV30 - TGTGCCTGGAGTGTGGCACCGCTCTCTGGAAACACCATATATTTT CAWSVAPLSGNTIYF
- TRBJ1-5 TRBV20-1 - TGCAGTGCTAGTGGGACATCAAGCAATCAGCCCCAGCATTTT CSASGTSSNQPQHF